Each of the 23 T cell receptor beta chains below was sequenced from the same sample in a study of T cells after yellow fever vaccination. In TCRdb, the 5' RACE reads were re-called with MiXCR into one record per CDR3 protein. There are some 350,000 distinct CDR3 sequences in the sample; approximately 3.9% occur only once, and approximately 25% lies in the top ten. The material sequenced was PBMCs, taken 5 days after the yellow fever booster vaccination. These receptors all come from a man between 18 and 29 years old who received the YFV17D yellow fever vaccine.

This chain links TRBV5-6 with TRBJ2-2, with no clear D. From germline, CDR1 is SGHDT and CDR2 YYEEEE. V shed 3 bases and J shed 4 bases, with 16 bases lying between them. This CDR3 has 16 residues. CDR3 protein: CASSSLTLKSTGELFF. CDR3 sequence (DNA): TGTGCCAGCAGCTCCTTGACCCTGAAGAGCACCGGGGAGCTGTTTTTT.

The V gene is TRBV29-1, the J gene TRBJ1-2, with 8 positions matching TRBD1. V was pared by 4 bases and J by 5 bases, with 9 bases of the junction left unmatched. The V gene's germline CDR1 is SQVTM and CDR2 ANQGSEA. This CDR3 spans 14 amino acids. CDR3 bases: TGCAGCGTTGCACGTGACAGGGGATGGTATGGCTACACCTTC. Translation gives CSVARDRGWYGYTF.

This clonotype turned up a few times. The V and J genes are TRBV4-1 and TRBJ2-1; D perhaps matches TRBD2 (5 bases). V was pared by 8 bases and J by 2 bases, with 13 bases between. This CDR3 is 14 amino acids long. The V gene's germline CDR1 is MGHRA and CDR2 YSYEKL. CDR3 sequence (DNA): TGCGCCAGCCAACTAGAAATCCCCTACAATGAGCAGTTCTTC. Translating it yields CASQLEIPYNEQFF.

This clonotype was recorded once. The V gene is TRBV6-2 or TRBV6-3, the J gene TRBJ1-1, with D uncertain. V lost 6 bases to trimming and J lost 7 bases, with 15 bases between them. The CDR3 length is 13 residues. Germline V gene data show CDR1 as MNHEY and CDR2 as SVGEGT. The CDR3 nucleotides read TGTGCCAGCAGCACAAGACTCGCGGGTGAAGCTTTCTTT. This gives the protein CASSTRLAGEAFF.

In its sample, this clonotype was seen a few times. Here the CDR3 DNA reads TGTGCCAGCAGCTTGACAGCCGAATTTCTTTACGAGCAGTACTTC. Its translation: CASSLTAEFLYEQYF. This chain links TRBV5-4 with TRBJ2-7; D ambiguous. CDR1 is SGHNT, CDR2 YYREEE, per germline (reference sequence). The CDR3 sequence is 15 residues long. V was clipped by 1 base and J by 4 bases, with 15 bases between them.

The chain uses TRBV6-2 or TRBV6-3 and TRBJ2-7; maybe TRBD2 (6 bases). Per germline, CDR1 MNHEY and CDR2 SVGEGT. Trimming stripped 8 bases from V and 4 bases from J, with 15 bases between. The CDR3 is made up of 13 amino acids. The DNA for the CDR3 is TGTGCCAGCTGGAGGGCCAGCCCTTACGAGCAGTACTTC. As protein: CASWRASPYEQYF.

The V gene is TRBV7-8, the J gene TRBJ2-6, with TRBD1 identical over 7 bases. V gave up 1 base and J gave up 2 bases; unmatched junction bases: 14. This CDR3 region has 20 residues. The V gene's germline CDR1 is SGHVS and CDR2 FQNEAQ. This CDR3 is CASSLGDSHTYPAGANVLTF. The CDR3 DNA is TGTGCCAGCAGCTTAGGGGACAGCCATACCTATCCGGCTGGGGCCAACGTCCTGACTTTC.

The chain has TRBV10-3 and TRBJ1-5, with a weak D call TRBD1 (5 bases). Germline lookup yields CDR1 ENHRY and CDR2 SYGVKD. Trimming took off 3 bases at V and 4 bases at J, with 7 bases between the two ends. The CDR3 has 13 amino acids. In nucleotides, the CDR3 is TGTGCCATCAGTGAAGACAGAAATCAGCCCCAGCATTTT. Protein sequence: CAISEDRNQPQHF.

This clonotype occurred a few times. CDR3 DNA sequence: TGCGCCAGCAGCCCCCACGGGACTAGCCCCTCCATAGCCAAAAACATTCAGTACTTC. This sequence encodes CASSPHGTSPSIAKNIQYF. The chain recombines TRBV5-1 with TRBJ2-4, with 9 bases lining up with TRBD2. The CDR3 covers 19 residues. Per germline, CDR1 SGHRS and CDR2 YFSETQ. V was pared by 4 bases and J by 0 bases, with 14 bases of the junction left unmatched.

The V and J genes are TRBV7-8 and TRBJ2-7; no clear D. Trimming removed 1 base from V and 6 bases from J, with 7 bases in between. The CDR3 spans 12 residues. CDR1 and CDR2 from the germline V gene are SGHVS and FQNEAQ. This CDR3 is CASSLGVPEQYF. Written as DNA, the CDR3 is TGTGCCAGCAGCTTAGGAGTCCCCGAGCAGTACTTC.

This clonotype was picked up a small number of times. The genes are TRBV7-2 and TRBJ2-6; no reliable D call. V lost 5 bases and J 0 bases, leaving 8 bases between the germline ends. This CDR3 is 15 amino acids long. The germline CDR1 and CDR2 sequences are SGHTA and FQGNSA. The CDR3 coding sequence is TGTGCCAGCAGCCTGTTCAACTCTGGGGCCAACGTCCTGACTTTC. This sequence encodes CASSLFNSGANVLTF. Using reference TRBV7-2 and TRBJ2-6 for the parts outside the CDR3, the full variable domain is GAGVSQSPSNKVTEKGKDVELRCDPISGHTALYWYRQSLGQGLEFLIYFQGNSAPDKSGLPSDRFSAERTGGSVSTLTIQRTQQEDSAVYLCASSLFNSGANVLTFGAGSRLTVL.

This clonotype has at least ten counts. The V call is TRBV5-1, the J call TRBJ1-2; D gene uncertain. Germline V gene sequence: CDR1 SGHRS, CDR2 YFSETQ. Trimming shortened V by 0 bases and J by 7 bases, and 10 bases separated the two germline ends. CDR3 length equals 13 residues. In DNA, the CDR3 is TGCGCCAGCAGCTTGGAAGGGAATGGTGGCTACACCTTC. Amino acids: CASSLEGNGGYTF.

This clonotype was counted between two and nine times. The V call is TRBV10-3, the J call TRBJ1-1; the match to TRBD1 covers 8 bases. V shed 5 bases, J shed 1 base, and the junction held 9 bases outside the gene matches. CDR1 and CDR2 from the germline V gene are ENHRY and SYGVKD. CDR3 length: 16 residues. For the CDR3, the DNA is TGTGCCATCAGTCCCGGACAGGGAAAGACGAACACTGAAGCTTTCTTT. It specifies CAISPGQGKTNTEAFF.

This clonotype was observed a few times. The J gene is TRBJ2-5, the V gene TRBV5-1; D ambiguous. Germline V gives CDR1 SGHRS, CDR2 YFSETQ. Trimming cost V 5 bases and J 5 bases, with 10 bases left between them. The CDR3 has 12 amino acids. The CDR3 sequence is CASRRHGETQYF. In DNA form, the CDR3 reads TGCGCCAGCAGGAGGCACGGTGAGACCCAGTACTTC.

This clonotype has just a few counts. V is TRBV5-1 and J is TRBJ2-2; D may be TRBD2 (6 bases). This CDR3 contains 16 residues. Germline V gene data show CDR1 as SGHRS and CDR2 as YFSETQ. V was clipped by 2 bases and J by 2 bases, with 13 bases between them. In nucleotides, the CDR3 is TGCGCCAGCAGCTTTTTGGCTAGCGTAAACACCGGGGAGCTGTTTTTT. Protein: CASSFLASVNTGELFF.

This clonotype was found many times. The rearrangement joins TRBV4-1 to TRBJ2-7; 11 bases align to TRBD2. With 5 bases clipped from V and 3 bases from J, the junction kept 3 bases outside the gene matches. This CDR3 is built from 14 residues. The V gene's germline CDR1 is MGHRA and CDR2 YSYEKL. The CDR3 loop reads CASSKGTSGYEQYF. The CDR3 DNA reads as TGCGCCAGCAGCAAAGGGACTAGCGGCTACGAGCAGTACTTC.

The CDR3 loop is CASSATGILGIQYF. As DNA, the CDR3 is TGTGCCAGCAGCGCCACAGGAATCTTAGGCATTCAGTACTTC. The chain recombines TRBV6-2 or TRBV6-3 with TRBJ2-4; tentatively, D is TRBD1 (5 bases). Deletions cut 6 bases from V and 9 bases from J, with 18 bases between. The CDR3 has 14 amino acids. The germline V gene has CDR1 MNHEY and CDR2 SVGEGT.

In nucleotides, the CDR3 is TGCGCCAGCAGTGACCCTAGCCGTACGGGCGAGCAGTACTTC. Encoded protein: CASSDPSRTGEQYF. The chain couples TRBV10-1 to TRBJ2-7; a possible D gene is TRBD2 (5 bases). The CDR3 has 14 amino acids. V shed 3 bases and J shed 6 bases, with 15 bases lying between them. Per germline, CDR1 WNHNN and CDR2 SYGVQD (reference sequence).

This clonotype was seen only a few times. The chain carries TRBV27 and TRBJ1-6, with D possibly being TRBD1 (5 bases). The germline CDR1 and CDR2 sequences are MNHEY and SMNVEV (reference sequence). The V end lost 6 bases, the J end lost 10 bases, and 16 bases lay between the germline ends. The CDR3 has 14 residues. The CDR3 sequence is CASSPSGGWSPLHF. For the CDR3, the DNA is TGTGCCAGCAGCCCATCGGGGGGGTGGTCACCCCTCCACTTT.

The chain employs TRBV24-1 and TRBJ1-5; D gene ambiguous. This CDR3 spans 14 amino acids. Per the germline V gene, CDR1 is KGHDR and CDR2 is SFDVKD. Trimming took off 3 bases at V and 6 bases at J, with 11 bases between the two ends. The CDR3: CATSDLDSGQPQHF. The CDR3 coding sequence is TGTGCCACCAGTGATCTCGACTCGGGTCAGCCCCAGCATTTT.

This clonotype was picked up many times. The chain joins TRBV20-1 to TRBJ2-1; 7 nucleotides match TRBD1. Germline CDR1 and CDR2: DFQATT and SNEGSKA (reference sequence). CDR3 length: 10 residues. The trim removed 6 bases at V and 13 bases at J, leaving 6 bases unmatched. The CDR3 reads CSATRDSQFF. CDR3 coding DNA: TGCAGTGCCACTAGGGACAGTCAGTTCTTC.

This clonotype was detected only a few times. The chain has TRBV5-5 and TRBJ1-6; a weak D match, TRBD1 (5 bases). The CDR3 is made up of 15 amino acids. V lost 0 bases and J lost 13, with 17 bases in between. Germline V gene data show CDR1 as SGHKS and CDR2 as YYEKEE (reference sequence). CDR3 bases: TGTGCCAGCAGCTTGGAGAACAGCCTAGGGGAGCCCCTCCACTTT. Protein: CASSLENSLGEPLHF.

A few counts support this clonotype. J is TRBJ1-3 and V is TRBV28; D not certain. The CDR3 has 14 residues. Germline V gives CDR1 MDHEN, CDR2 SYDVKM. V was shortened by 6 bases and J by 4 bases, with 13 bases between the two germline ends. The CDR3 region has the DNA TGTGCCAGCAGGGTAGGGTCCTGGGGAAACACCATATATTTT. This gives the protein CASRVGSWGNTIYF.